This T cell receptor (beta chain) was recovered during a study of OX40 agonist ivuxolimab in advanced cancers. Germline assignment: CDR1 WNHNN and CDR2 SYGVQD (reference sequence). Trimming at V came to 7 bases and at J to 6 bases, leaving 7 bases not matched to a gene. This CDR3 is 14 amino acids long. The method was immunoSEQ multiplex PCR; TCRdb's version includes in-frame clones alone and lacks a portion of them. In the table there are about 43,000 clones, approximately 80% of which are singletons. V usage is TRBV10-1 and J usage is TRBJ1-4; 8 bases line up with TRBD1. This TCR was recovered from an adult with an advanced solid tumor such as melanoma, head and neck, liver or kidney cancer. The material sequenced was CD4+ or CD8+ T cells sorted from blood, taken in a trial of the OX40 agonist ivuxolimab. CDR3 bases: TGCGCCAGCACTGGACAGGGAGTTGATGAAAAACTGTTTTTT. It encodes CASTGQGVDEKLFF.